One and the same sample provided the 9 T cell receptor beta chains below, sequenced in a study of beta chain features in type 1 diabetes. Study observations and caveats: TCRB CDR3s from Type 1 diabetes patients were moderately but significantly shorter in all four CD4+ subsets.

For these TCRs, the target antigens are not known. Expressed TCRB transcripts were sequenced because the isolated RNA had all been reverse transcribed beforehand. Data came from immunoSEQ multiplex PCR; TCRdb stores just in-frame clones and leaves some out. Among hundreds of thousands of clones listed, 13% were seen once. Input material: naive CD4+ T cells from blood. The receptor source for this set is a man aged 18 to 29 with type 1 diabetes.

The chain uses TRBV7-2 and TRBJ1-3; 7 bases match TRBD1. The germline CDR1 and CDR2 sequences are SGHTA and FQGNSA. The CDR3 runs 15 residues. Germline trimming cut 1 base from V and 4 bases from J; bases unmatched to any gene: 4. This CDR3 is CASSLEGTVGNTIYF. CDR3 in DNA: TGTGCCAGCAGCTTAGAGGGGACAGTAGGAAACACCATATATTTT.

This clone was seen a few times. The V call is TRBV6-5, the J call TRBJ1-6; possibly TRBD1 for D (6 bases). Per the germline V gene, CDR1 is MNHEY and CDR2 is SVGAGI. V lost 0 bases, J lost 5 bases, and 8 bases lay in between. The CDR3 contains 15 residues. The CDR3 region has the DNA TGTGCCAGCAGTTACTCAGGGGGGGATAATTCACCCCTCCACTTT. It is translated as CASSYSGGDNSPLHF.

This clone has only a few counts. In DNA form, the CDR3 reads TGTGCCAGCAGCCCGGACACTTACTCTGGAAACACCATATATTTT. Its translation is CASSPDTYSGNTIYF. The chain joins TRBV7-9 to TRBJ1-3; D possibly corresponds to TRBD1 (5 bases). The CDR3 is 15 amino acids. The germline V and J ends were trimmed by 5 bases and 0 bases, with 11 bases remaining between them. Germline CDR1 reads SEHNR; CDR2 reads FQNEAQ (reference sequence).

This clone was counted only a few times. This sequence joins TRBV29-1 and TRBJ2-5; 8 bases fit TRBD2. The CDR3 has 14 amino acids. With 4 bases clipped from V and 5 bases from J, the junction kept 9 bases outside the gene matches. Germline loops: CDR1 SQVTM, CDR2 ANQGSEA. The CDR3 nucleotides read TGCAGCGTTGTTAACGGGGGGGCAGGGGAGACCCAGTACTTC. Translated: CSVVNGGAGETQYF.

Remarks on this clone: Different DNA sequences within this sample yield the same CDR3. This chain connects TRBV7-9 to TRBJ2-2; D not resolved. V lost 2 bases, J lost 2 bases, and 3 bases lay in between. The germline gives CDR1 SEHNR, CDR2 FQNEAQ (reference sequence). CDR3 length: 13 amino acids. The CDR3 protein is CASSLSNTGELFF. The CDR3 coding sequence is TGTGCCAGCAGCTTATCTAACACCGGGGAGCTGTTTTTT. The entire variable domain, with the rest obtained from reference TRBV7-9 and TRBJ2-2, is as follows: DTGVSQNPRHKITKRGQNVTFRCDPISEHNRLYWYRQTLGQGPEFLTYFQNEAQLEKSRLLSDRFSAERPKGSFSTLEIQRTEQGDSAMYLCASSLSNTGELFFGEGSRLTVL.

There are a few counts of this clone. The CDR3, as DNA: TGTGCCAGCAGTATCCTCCGGTTGAACACTGAAGCTTTCTTT. Translated: CASSILRLNTEAFF. J is TRBJ1-1 and V is TRBV28; D is undetermined. Germline V gene lookup returns CDR1 MDHEN and CDR2 SYDVKM. V lost 5 bases and J 0 bases, leaving 10 bases between the germline ends. The CDR3 has 14 amino acids.

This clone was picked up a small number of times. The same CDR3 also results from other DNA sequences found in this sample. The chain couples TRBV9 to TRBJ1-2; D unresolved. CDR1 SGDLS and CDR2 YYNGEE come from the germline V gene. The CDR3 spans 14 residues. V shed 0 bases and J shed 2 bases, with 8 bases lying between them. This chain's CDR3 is CASSVGGQNYGYTF. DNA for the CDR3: TGTGCCAGCAGCGTAGGAGGGCAGAACTATGGCTACACCTTC.

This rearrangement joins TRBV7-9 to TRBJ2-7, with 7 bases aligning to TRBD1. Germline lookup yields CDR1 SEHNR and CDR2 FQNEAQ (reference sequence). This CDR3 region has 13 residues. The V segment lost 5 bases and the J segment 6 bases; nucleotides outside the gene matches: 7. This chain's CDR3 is CASSRQQGSEQYF. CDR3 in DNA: TGTGCCAGCAGCCGTCAACAGGGGAGCGAGCAGTACTTC.

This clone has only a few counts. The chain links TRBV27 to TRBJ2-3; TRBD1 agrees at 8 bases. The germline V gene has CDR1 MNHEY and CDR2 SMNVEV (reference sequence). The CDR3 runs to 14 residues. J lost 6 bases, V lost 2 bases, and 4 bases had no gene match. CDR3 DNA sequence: TGTGCCAGCAGTTTAAGGCAGGGGGCGGATACGCAGTATTTT. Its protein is CASSLRQGADTQYF.